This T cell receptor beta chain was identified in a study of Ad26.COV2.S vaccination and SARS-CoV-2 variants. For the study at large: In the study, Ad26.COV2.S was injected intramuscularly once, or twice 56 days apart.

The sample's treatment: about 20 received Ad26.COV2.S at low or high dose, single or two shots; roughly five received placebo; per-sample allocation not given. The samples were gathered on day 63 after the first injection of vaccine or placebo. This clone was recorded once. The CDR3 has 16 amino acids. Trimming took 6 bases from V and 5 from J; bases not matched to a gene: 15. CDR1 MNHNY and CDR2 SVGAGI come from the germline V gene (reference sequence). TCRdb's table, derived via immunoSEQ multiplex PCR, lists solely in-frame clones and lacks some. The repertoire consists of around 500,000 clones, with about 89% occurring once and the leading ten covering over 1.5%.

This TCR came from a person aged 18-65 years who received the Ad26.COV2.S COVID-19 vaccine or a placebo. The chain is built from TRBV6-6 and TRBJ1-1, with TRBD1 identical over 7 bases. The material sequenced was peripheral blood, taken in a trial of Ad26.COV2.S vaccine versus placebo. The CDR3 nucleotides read TGTGCCAGCAGCAAGCACAGGGGAGGGGGTCAAACTGAAGCTTTCTTT. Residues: CASSKHRGGGQTEAFF.